This record concerns one T cell receptor (beta chain) sequence. Its cognate antigen is unknown. The CDR3 is made up of 15 amino acids. Germline V gives CDR1 SGHRS, CDR2 YFSETQ. Trimming removed 5 bases from V and 5 bases from J; junction bases left unmatched: 9. Measured with immunoSEQ multiplex PCR; TCRdb has only the in-frame clones, and not every one. Of about 44,000 clones in the sample, roughly 95% were seen once. The data were taken from a study of Tregs in tolerant kidney transplant recipients. Study as a whole: CD4+CD25+CD127- cells came from roughly 3-day belatacept mixed lymphocyte reactions, some with roughly 5-day graft donor restimulation. Antibodies separated recipient from donor cells. General study findings and limits: Findings come from small patient numbers and require larger validation.

The sample was Tregs from blood cultured with allogeneic cells. This sequence originates from a human donor in good health. The chain carries TRBV5-1 and TRBJ1-5, with 8 bases lining up with TRBD1. CDR3 sequence (DNA): TGCGCCAGCAGACAAGACAGGGGAAATCATCAGCCCCAGCATTTT. This encodes CASRQDRGNHQPQHF.